This T cell receptor (beta chain) was identified in a study of tumor and adjacent non-tumor tissue in lung cancer. Study as a whole: Each sample yielded around 4 million productive TCRbeta reads on average. The study, taken as a whole, reports: Compared with tumor, normal lung showed significantly lower TCR diversity. Tumor repertoires had a smaller top 100 clone share than normal lung.

Three rounds of nested PCR, following a modified ARM-PCR protocol, produced the TCRbeta library. From the multiplex PCR reads, TCRdb called clonotypes with MiXCR, one entry per CDR3 protein. The sample lists approximately 90,000 distinct CDR3 sequences; around 76% were seen once. No cell sorting was done before RNA was extracted from the tissue. More than 3 cm separated this lung sample from the edge of the tumor. Donors were chemotherapy-naive, newly diagnosed lung cancer surgical patients in China, August–late 2014. The germline V gene has CDR1 MNHEY and CDR2 SVGAGI. J gave up 4 bases and V 4 bases, and 5 bases lay outside the gene matches. The CDR3 consists of 15 residues. This clonotype occurred many times. What it recognizes is unknown.

Sequences were obtained from distant non-tumor lung tissue. The J gene is TRBJ2-1, the V gene TRBV6-5; 9 bases agree with TRBD2. The receptor was isolated from a woman in her 50s with non-small cell lung cancer. The CDR3 region is CASSLLAGGYNEQFF. In nucleotides, the CDR3 is TGTGCCAGCAGTTTACTAGCGGGCGGGTACAATGAGCAGTTCTTC.